These 18 T cell receptor beta chains share one sample of origin, sequenced in a study of blood T cell repertoires in COVID-19. Clones were read by immunoSEQ multiplex PCR, and TCRdb kept only the in-frame ones, dropping some. The sample carries roughly 18,000 clones, about 91% recorded once. The sequencing sample was made of peripheral blood. The receptors stem from a man aged 55 to 70 with active COVID-19.

Notes on this clone: One end of the junction fails to match germline, which may point to a read error. The chain has TRBV7-7 and TRBJ2-5, with D possibly matching TRBD2 (6 bases). CDR3 length: 14 residues. Germline assignment: CDR1 SSHAT and CDR2 FNYEAQ (reference sequence). The CDR3 sequence is CASSLVGRRETQYF. The CDR3 region has the DNA TGTGCTAGCAGCTTAGTAGGGAGGCGGGAGACCCAGTACTTC.

The V and J genes are TRBV28 and TRBJ2-7; D is unresolved. The CDR3 length is 13 residues. V gave up 8 bases and J gave up 2 bases, with 13 bases separating them. Germline CDR1 is MDHEN and CDR2 is SYDVKM. The CDR3 DNA is TGTGCCAGCGCGGCGCAGTCCCCCTACGAGCAGTACTTC. Translation: CASAAQSPYEQYF.

The chain has TRBV30 and TRBJ2-3; no reliable D call. The germline V gene has CDR1 GTSNPN and CDR2 SVGIG (reference sequence). The CDR3 has 14 residues. The V end lost 2 bases, the J end lost 2 bases, and 11 bases lay between the germline ends. The DNA for the CDR3 is TGTGCCTGGAGTTACGACCGACACACAGATACGCAGTATTTT. Amino acid sequence: CAWSYDRHTDTQYF.

The rearrangement uses TRBV14 and TRBJ1-2, with 7 bases lining up with TRBD1. CDR3 length: 15 amino acids. The germline CDR1 and CDR2 sequences are SGHDN and FVKESK. V gave up 2 bases and J gave up 6 bases; unmatched junction bases: 9. Here the CDR3 reads CASSQLTGRVNGYTF. The CDR3, as DNA: TGTGCCAGCAGCCAATTGACAGGGCGGGTTAATGGCTACACCTTC.

The rearrangement uses TRBV5-1 and TRBJ2-7; tentative D call: TRBD1 (6 bases). The germline CDR1 and CDR2 sequences are SGHRS and YFSETQ. The CDR3 is 14 amino acids. V was shortened by 3 bases and J by 2 bases, with 12 bases between the two germline ends. CDR3 amino acids: CASSSQGWAYEQYF. The CDR3 DNA sequence: TGCGCCAGCAGCTCACAGGGTTGGGCCTACGAGCAGTACTTC. The whole variable domain, filled in from reference TRBV5-1 and TRBJ2-7, reads KAGVTQTPRYLIKTRGQQVTLSCSPISGHRSVSWYQQTPGQGLQFLFEYFSETQRNKGNFPGRFSGRQFSNSRSEMNVSTLELGDSALYLCASSSQGWAYEQYFGPGTRLTVT.

This sequence joins TRBV7-8 and TRBJ1-5; the match to TRBD1 covers 8 bases. The V and J ends lost 1 base and 0 bases, in that order; junction bases with no gene match: 11. This CDR3 has 19 amino acids. Per the germline V gene, CDR1 is SGHVS and CDR2 is FQNEAQ. DNA of the CDR3: TGTGCCAGCAGCTTAGACCAGGGGGCCGGGATTAATAGCAATCAGCCCCAGCATTTT. The encoded protein is CASSLDQGAGINSNQPQHF.

This rearrangement joins TRBV28 to TRBJ2-1; 8 bases align to TRBD2. The germline gives CDR1 MDHEN, CDR2 SYDVKM. The CDR3 runs to 12 residues. V lost 6 bases, J lost 12 bases, and 7 bases stayed unmatched. The CDR3 DNA sequence: TGTGCCAGCAGGGAGGCGGGGGGCGGGCAGTTCTTC. This translates into CASREAGGGQFF.

The genes are TRBV10-3 and TRBJ1-2; D ambiguous. Germline V gene sequence: CDR1 ENHRY, CDR2 SYGVKD. The V gene lost 2 bases and the J gene lost 8 bases, with 6 bases spanning the gap. The length of the CDR3 is 11 residues. In DNA, the CDR3 is TGTGCCATCAGTGAGGCAGAAGGCTACACCTTC. This gives the protein CAISEAEGYTF.

The chain joins TRBV20-1 to TRBJ2-5; 7 nucleotides match TRBD1. Germline V gene data show CDR1 as DFQATT and CDR2 as SNEGSKA (reference sequence). This CDR3 has 11 residues. The CDR3 sequence: CGLRGRETQYF. The CDR3 DNA is TGCGGTCTAAGGGGGCGAGAGACCCAGTACTTC.

The rearrangement joins TRBV5-4 to TRBJ1-2, with 10 bases that match TRBD1. The CDR3 length is 15 residues. The V gene's germline CDR1 is SGHNT and CDR2 YYREEE (reference sequence). V shed 4 bases, J shed 8 bases, and the junction held 11 bases outside the gene matches. The CDR3 loop is CASSAPGTGAGGYTF. The CDR3 region has the DNA TGTGCCAGCAGCGCTCCCGGGACAGGGGCGGGAGGCTACACCTTC.

Only a few counts were recorded for this clone. The chain uses TRBV6-5 and TRBJ1-4, with a tentative D call TRBD1 (5 bases). Germline V CDR1 and CDR2: MNHEY, SVGAGI. The CDR3 is 14 residues long. V lost 5 bases and J lost 0, with 7 bases in between. DNA for the CDR3: TGTGCCAGCAGTCCGACAGCAACTAATGAAAAACTGTTTTTT. Translated, it gives CASSPTATNEKLFF.

This chain connects TRBV29-1 to TRBJ2-3; D gene ambiguous. This CDR3 is 13 amino acids long. CDR1 and CDR2 (germline): SQVTM, ANQGSEA. Trimming left V 6 bases short and J 0 bases short, with 10 bases between. CDR3 protein: CSVAPSSTDTQYF. CDR3 bases: TGCAGCGTGGCTCCCTCGAGCACAGATACGCAGTATTTT.

The chain couples TRBV30 to TRBJ1-1, with 7 bases identical to TRBD1. Germline CDR1 and CDR2: GTSNPN and SVGIG (reference sequence). CDR3 size: 13 residues. Trimming removed 4 bases from V and 11 bases from J; junction bases left unmatched: 13. CDR3 DNA sequence: TGTGCCTGGACCCCCGGGACAGCCCAGACCGCTTTCTTT. This codes for CAWTPGTAQTAFF.

The chain uses TRBV5-4 and TRBJ2-5; 8 bases map to TRBD1. Germline CDR1 SGHNT, CDR2 YYREEE (reference sequence). Unmatched junction bases numbered 6, after V lost 4 bases and J lost 4 bases. There are 14 residues in the CDR3. The CDR3 sequence: CASSHDRGLETQYF. Written as DNA, the CDR3 is TGTGCCAGCAGCCATGACAGGGGTTTAGAGACCCAGTACTTC.

The chain joins TRBV5-5 to TRBJ1-4, with 11 bases lining up with TRBD1. V gave up 0 bases and J gave up 5 bases; unmatched junction bases: 3. CDR1 SGHKS and CDR2 YYEKEE come from the germline V gene (reference sequence). The CDR3 is 16 residues long. CDR3 residues: CASSLDGDRGNEKLFF. The CDR3 DNA reads TGTGCCAGCAGCTTGGATGGGGACAGGGGGAATGAAAAACTGTTTTTT.

V usage is TRBV21-1 and J usage is TRBJ2-1; TRBD2 is taken as the D call from the table, unchecked against the DNA. TRBV21-1 is a pseudogene locus. This CDR3 region has 17 residues. This CDR3 reads CASSKFPPLRVDYEQFF. The CDR3 DNA reads as TGTGCCAGCAGCAAATTCCCCCCCCTGAGGGTCGACTATGAGCAGTTCTTC.

This chain links TRBV9 with TRBJ1-6; 8 bases are a match to TRBD1. Germline-derived CDR1 and CDR2 are SGDLS and YYNGEE. This CDR3 region has 19 residues. Unmatched junction bases numbered 13, after V lost 2 bases and J lost 3 bases. DNA of the CDR3: TGTGCCAGCAGCGTCGACAGGGGCTCCTCCCCCTTCTATAATTCACCCCTCCACTTT. Translated: CASSVDRGSSPFYNSPLHF.

This sequence joins TRBV24-1 and TRBJ2-1; weak D call: TRBD2 (5 bases). The CDR3 is 15 amino acids. Germline CDR1 and CDR2: KGHDR and SFDVKD. V was cut by 9 bases and J by 7 bases, with 21 bases left in between. CDR3 DNA sequence: TGTGCCACCTCCAAAGACGGACTCTCCGATAATGAGCAGTTCTTC. It codes for CATSKDGLSDNEQFF.